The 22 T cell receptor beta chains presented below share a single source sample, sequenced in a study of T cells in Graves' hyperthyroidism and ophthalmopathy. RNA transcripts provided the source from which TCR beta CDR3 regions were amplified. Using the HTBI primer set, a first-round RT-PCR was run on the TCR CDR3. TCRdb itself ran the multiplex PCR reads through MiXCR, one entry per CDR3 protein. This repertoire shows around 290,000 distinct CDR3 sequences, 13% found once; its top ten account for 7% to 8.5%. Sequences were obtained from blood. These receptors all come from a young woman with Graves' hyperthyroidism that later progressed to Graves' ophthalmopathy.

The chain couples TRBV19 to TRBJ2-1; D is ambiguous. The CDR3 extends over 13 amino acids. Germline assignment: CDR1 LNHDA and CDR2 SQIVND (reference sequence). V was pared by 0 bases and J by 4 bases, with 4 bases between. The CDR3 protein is CASSIDRYNEQFF. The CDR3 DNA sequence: TGTGCCAGTAGTATAGACAGGTACAATGAGCAGTTCTTC. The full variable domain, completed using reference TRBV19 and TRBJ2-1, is DGGITQSPKYLFRKEGQNVTLSCEQNLNHDAMYWYRQDPGQGLRLIYYSQIVNDFQKGDIAEGYSVSREKKESFPLTVTSAQKNPTAFYLCASSIDRYNEQFFGPGTRLTVL.

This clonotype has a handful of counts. The CDR3 bases are TGTGCCAGCAGCTTGGCACGGCTTGAAGCTTTCTTT. Its translation: CASSLARLEAFF. The chain combines TRBV5-6 with TRBJ1-1; no clear D. This CDR3 is 12 amino acids long. Germline V CDR1 and CDR2: SGHDT, YYEEEE. V shed 0 bases and J shed 7 bases, with 7 bases lying between them.

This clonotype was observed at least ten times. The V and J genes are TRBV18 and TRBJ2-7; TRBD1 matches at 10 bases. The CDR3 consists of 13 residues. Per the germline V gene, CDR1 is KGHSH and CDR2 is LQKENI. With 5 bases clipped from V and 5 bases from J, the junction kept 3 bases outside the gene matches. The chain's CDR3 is CASSKGTGDEQYF. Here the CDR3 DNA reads TGTGCCAGCTCAAAGGGGACAGGGGACGAGCAGTACTTC.

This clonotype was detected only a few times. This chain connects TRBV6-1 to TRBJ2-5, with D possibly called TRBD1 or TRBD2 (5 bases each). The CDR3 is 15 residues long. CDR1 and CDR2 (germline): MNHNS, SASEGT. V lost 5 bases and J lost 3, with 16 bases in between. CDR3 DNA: TGTGCCAGCAGTCCGGACCGGGAAGGGGAAGAGACCCAGTACTTC. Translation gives CASSPDREGEETQYF.

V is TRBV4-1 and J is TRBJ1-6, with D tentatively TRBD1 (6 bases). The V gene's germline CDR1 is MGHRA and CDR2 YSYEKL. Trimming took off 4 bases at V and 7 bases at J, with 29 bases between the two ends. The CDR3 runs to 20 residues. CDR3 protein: CASSLGAGHHSFVLNSPLHF. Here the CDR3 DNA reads TGCGCCAGCAGCCTGGGGGCTGGACACCACTCTTTCGTATTGAATTCACCCCTCCACTTT.

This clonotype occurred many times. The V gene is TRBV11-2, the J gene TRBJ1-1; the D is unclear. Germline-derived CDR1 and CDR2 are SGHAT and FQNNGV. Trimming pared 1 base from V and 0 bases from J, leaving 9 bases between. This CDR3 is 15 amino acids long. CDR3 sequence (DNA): TGTGCCAGCAGCTTAGTGATAGGCGTGAACACTGAAGCTTTCTTT. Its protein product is CASSLVIGVNTEAFF.

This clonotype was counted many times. The CDR3 DNA sequence: TGTGCCAGCAGCCAAACTAGCGGGGTGTACGAGCAGTACTTC. Its protein product is CASSQTSGVYEQYF. This chain joins TRBV4-2 and TRBJ2-7, with 10 bases lining up with TRBD2. There are 14 residues in the CDR3. Trimming removed 2 bases from V and 4 bases from J; junction bases left unmatched: 2. Germline-derived CDR1 and CDR2 are LGHNA and YNFKEQ.

For the CDR3, the DNA is TGTGCCAGCGGCCGTCAGTTAGATATGGAGACCCAGTACTTC. Amino acids: CASGRQLDMETQYF. The chain uses TRBV27 and TRBJ2-5, with D unresolved. The CDR3 totals 14 residues. With 8 bases removed from V and 5 bases from J, the gap between germline ends came to 18 bases. Looked up from germline, CDR1 is MNHEY and CDR2 is SMNVEV (reference sequence).

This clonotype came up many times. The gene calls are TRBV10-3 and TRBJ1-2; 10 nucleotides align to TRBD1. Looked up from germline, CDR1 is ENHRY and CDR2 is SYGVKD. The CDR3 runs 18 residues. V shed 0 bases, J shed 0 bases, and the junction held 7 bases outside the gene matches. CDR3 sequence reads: CAISESSRTGGSNYGYTF. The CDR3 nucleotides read TGTGCCATCAGTGAGTCGAGCCGGACAGGGGGTTCTAACTATGGCTACACCTTC.

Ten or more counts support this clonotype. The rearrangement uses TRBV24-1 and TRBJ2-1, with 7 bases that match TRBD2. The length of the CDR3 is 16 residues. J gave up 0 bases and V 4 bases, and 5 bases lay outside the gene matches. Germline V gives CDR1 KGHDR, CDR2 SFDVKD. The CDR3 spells CATSEARTSSYNEQFF. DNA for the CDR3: TGTGCCACCAGTGAAGCGCGGACTAGCTCCTACAATGAGCAGTTCTTC.

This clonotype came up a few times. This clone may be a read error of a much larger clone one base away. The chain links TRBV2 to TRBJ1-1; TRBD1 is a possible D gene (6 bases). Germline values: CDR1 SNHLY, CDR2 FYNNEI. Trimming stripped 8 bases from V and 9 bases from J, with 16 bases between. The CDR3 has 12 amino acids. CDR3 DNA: TGTGCCAGCCTCGTGGGGGGGGCTAAAGCTTTCTTT. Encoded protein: CASLVGGAKAFF.

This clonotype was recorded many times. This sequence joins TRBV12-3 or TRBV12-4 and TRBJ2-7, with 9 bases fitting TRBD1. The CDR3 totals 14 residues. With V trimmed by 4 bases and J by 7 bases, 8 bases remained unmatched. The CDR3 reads CASSSTGGLDEQYF. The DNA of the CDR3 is TGTGCCAGCAGTTCGACAGGGGGGCTCGATGAGCAGTACTTC.

DNA for the CDR3: TGTGCCAGTAGTTCCGTTGGGGGCACTGAAGCTTTCTTT. This codes for CASSSVGGTEAFF. The chain recombines TRBV19 with TRBJ1-1; perhaps TRBD1 as D (5 bases). V dropped 5 bases and J dropped 4 bases, with 11 bases sitting between them. The CDR3 contains 13 residues. Germline lookup yields CDR1 LNHDA and CDR2 SQIVND (reference sequence).

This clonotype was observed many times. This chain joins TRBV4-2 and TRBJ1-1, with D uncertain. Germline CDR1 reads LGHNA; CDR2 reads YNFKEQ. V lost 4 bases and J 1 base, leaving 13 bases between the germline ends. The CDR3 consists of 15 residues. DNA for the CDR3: TGTGCCAGCAGCCTTACCATAGATCCGAACACTGAAGCTTTCTTT. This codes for CASSLTIDPNTEAFF.

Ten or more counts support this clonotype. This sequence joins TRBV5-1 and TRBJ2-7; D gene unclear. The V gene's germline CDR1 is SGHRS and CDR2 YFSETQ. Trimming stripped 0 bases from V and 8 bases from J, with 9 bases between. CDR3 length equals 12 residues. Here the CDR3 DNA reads TGCGCCAGCAGCTTGGACAGTTTAAAGCAGTACTTC. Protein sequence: CASSLDSLKQYF.

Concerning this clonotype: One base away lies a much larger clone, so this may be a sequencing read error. CDR3 sequence (DNA): TGTGCCAGCAAGGACCCTAGCGAAAGCTCCTACAATGGGCAGTTCTTC. Encoded protein: CASKDPSESSYNGQFF. V usage is TRBV2 and J usage is TRBJ2-1, with D tentatively TRBD2 (6 bases). The CDR3 has 16 amino acids. Germline V gene data show CDR1 as SNHLY and CDR2 as FYNNEI.

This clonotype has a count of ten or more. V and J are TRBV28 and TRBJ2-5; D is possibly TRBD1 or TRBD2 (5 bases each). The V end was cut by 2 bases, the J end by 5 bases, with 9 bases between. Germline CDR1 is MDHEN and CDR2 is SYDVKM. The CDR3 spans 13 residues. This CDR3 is CASSLEGMETQYF. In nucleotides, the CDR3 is TGTGCCAGCAGTTTAGAGGGGATGGAGACCCAGTACTTC.

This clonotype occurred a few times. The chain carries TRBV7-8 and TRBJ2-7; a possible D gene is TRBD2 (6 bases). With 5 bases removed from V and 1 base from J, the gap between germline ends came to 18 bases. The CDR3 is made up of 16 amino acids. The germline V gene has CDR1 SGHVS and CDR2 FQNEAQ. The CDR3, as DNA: TGTGCCAGCAGCCAGTCGAGAGACAGCGGGTCCTACGAGCAGTACTTC. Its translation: CASSQSRDSGSYEQYF.

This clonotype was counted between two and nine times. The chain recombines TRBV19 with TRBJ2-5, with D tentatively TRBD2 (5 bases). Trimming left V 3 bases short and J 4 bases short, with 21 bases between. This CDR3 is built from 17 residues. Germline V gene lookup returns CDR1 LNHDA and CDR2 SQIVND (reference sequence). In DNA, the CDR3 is TGTGCCAGTAGTATGAGGGCTTTGGCGGGTGGACTAGAGACCCAGTACTTC. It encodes CASSMRALAGGLETQYF.

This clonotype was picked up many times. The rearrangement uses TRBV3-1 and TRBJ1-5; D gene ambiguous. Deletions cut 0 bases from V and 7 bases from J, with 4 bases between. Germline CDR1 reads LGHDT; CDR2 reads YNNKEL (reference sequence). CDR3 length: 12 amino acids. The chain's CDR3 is CASSQDWQPQHF. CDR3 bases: TGTGCCAGCAGCCAAGATTGGCAGCCCCAGCATTTT.

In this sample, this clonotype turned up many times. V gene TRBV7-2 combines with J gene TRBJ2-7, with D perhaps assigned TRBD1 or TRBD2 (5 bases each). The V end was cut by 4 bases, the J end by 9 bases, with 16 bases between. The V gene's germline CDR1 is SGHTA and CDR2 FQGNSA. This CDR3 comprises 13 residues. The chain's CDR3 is CASSSGTSNRQYF. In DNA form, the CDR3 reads TGTGCCAGCAGCTCCGGGACCAGCAATCGGCAGTACTTC.

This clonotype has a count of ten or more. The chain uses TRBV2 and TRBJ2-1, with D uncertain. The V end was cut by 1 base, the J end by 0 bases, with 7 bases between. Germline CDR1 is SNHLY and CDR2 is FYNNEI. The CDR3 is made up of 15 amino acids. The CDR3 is CASSEDFSSYNEQFF. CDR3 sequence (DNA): TGTGCCAGCAGTGAAGACTTTAGCTCCTACAATGAGCAGTTCTTC.